Below, 3 T cell receptor beta chains from the same sample are listed, as sequenced in a study of cytomegalovirus exposure and HLA in healthy donors. Primers included in the PCR were 60 Vbeta and 13 Jbeta primers. The table came from immunoSEQ multiplex PCR; TCRdb's copy has only in-frame clones and leaves some out. Of more than 60,000 clones in the sample, 84% were seen once. Material: PBMCs. The source is a man between 65 and 85 years old in good health and CMV-seropositive.

The J gene is TRBJ1-6, the V gene TRBV7-2; TRBD1 matches at 11 bases. J lost 2 bases, V lost 4 bases, and 1 base had no gene match. The germline CDR1 and CDR2 sequences are SGHTA and FQGNSA. This CDR3 has 16 amino acids. For the CDR3, the DNA is TGTGCCAGCAGCTCGGGACAGGGGGCCTATAATTCACCCCTCCACTTT. It codes for CASSSGQGAYNSPLHF.

In nucleotides, the CDR3 is TGTGCCAGCAGCTACCGACGGGGCCAAGAGACCCAGTACTTC. Its translation: CASSYRRGQETQYF. J is TRBJ2-5 and V is TRBV6-1; D may be TRBD2 (5 bases). V lost 6 bases and J 1 base, leaving 12 bases between the germline ends. The germline V gene has CDR1 MNHNS and CDR2 SASEGT. The CDR3 runs 14 residues.

The chain recombines TRBV5-6 with TRBJ1-4, with D possibly TRBD1 on 5 matching bases. CDR3 length: 15 amino acids. CDR1 is SGHDT and CDR2 is YYEEEE in the germline V gene. V was cut by 0 bases and J by 3 bases, with 9 bases left in between. DNA for the CDR3: TGTGCCAGCAGCTTGGTAGCGGGGCCTAATGAAAAACTGTTTTTT. Translation gives CASSLVAGPNEKLFF. Complete variable domain (other parts from reference TRBV5-6 and TRBJ1-4): DAGVTQSPTHLIKTRGQQVTLRCSPKSGHDTVSWYQQALGQGPQFIFQYYEEEERQRGNFPDRFSGHQFPNYSSELNVNALLLGDSALYLCASSLVAGPNEKLFFGSGTQLSVL.